This TCR beta chain was retrieved from a study of monozygotic twins with inflammatory bowel disease. General study findings and limits: The data gave no support to a single strong IBD-associated signal or clonotype.

Regarding this clonotype: The antigen is not known.

TCRdb reanalyzed the 5' RACE reads, giving one entry per CDR3 protein sequence and no DNA. This table holds roughly 320,000 distinct CDR3 sequences. There are 14 residues in the CDR3. Germline loops: CDR1 SQVTM, CDR2 ANQGSEA. The V gene is TRBV29-1, the J gene TRBJ2-2; TCRdb names TRBD2, which stays unverified in the absence of DNA. Input material: blood. This receptor was obtained from a human donor with ulcerative colitis or Crohn's disease, or a healthy co-twin of an affected twin (not recorded which). The CDR3 loop is CSIGTSGVTGELFF.